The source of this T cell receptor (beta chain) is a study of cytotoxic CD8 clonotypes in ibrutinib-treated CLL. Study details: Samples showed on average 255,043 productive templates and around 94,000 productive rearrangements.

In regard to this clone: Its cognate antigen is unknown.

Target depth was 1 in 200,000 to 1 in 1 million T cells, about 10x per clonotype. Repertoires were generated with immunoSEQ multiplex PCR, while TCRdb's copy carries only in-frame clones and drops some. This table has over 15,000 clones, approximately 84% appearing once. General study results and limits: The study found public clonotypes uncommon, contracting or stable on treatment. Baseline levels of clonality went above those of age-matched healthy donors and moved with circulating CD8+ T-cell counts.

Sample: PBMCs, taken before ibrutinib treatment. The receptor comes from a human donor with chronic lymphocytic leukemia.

CDR3: CACWRGRRLFF. As DNA, the CDR3 is TGTGCCTGCTGGCGGGGCAGAAGGCTGTTTTTT. The chain combines TRBV30 with TRBJ1-4; D possibly corresponds to TRBD1 (5 bases). Trimming pared 6 bases from V and 14 bases from J, leaving 16 bases between. CDR1 is GTSNPN, CDR2 SVGIG, per germline (reference sequence). CDR3 length: 11 amino acids.